This TCR beta chain comes out of a study of cytomegalovirus exposure and HLA in healthy donors. Study-wide points: Clusters of TCRs from the first cohort tended to co-occur in the 130 or so validation repertoires (as a later analysis found).

TCRdb's copy holds only in-frame clones and misses some; the assay was immunoSEQ multiplex PCR. The table includes 90,000 to 150,000 clones, 70% to 90% detected once. The donors were members of the validation cohort, which comprised about 120 subjects and was separate from the first cohort of 730 or so subjects. Worth noting for this clone: Its antigen is unidentified.

Germline V lookup: CDR1 SGHRS, CDR2 YFSETQ. The CDR3 has 15 residues. The V end was cut by 0 bases, the J end by 1 base, with 10 bases between. The rearrangement uses TRBV5-1 and TRBJ2-5, with D perhaps TRBD2 (6 bases). The receptor comes from a woman in her twenties or thirties in good health and CMV-seronegative. Sequencing was performed on PBMCs. The CDR3 DNA reads as TGCGCCAGCAGCTTGGGCGGGGTACCCCAAGAGACCCAGTACTTC. Protein product: CASSLGGVPQETQYF.